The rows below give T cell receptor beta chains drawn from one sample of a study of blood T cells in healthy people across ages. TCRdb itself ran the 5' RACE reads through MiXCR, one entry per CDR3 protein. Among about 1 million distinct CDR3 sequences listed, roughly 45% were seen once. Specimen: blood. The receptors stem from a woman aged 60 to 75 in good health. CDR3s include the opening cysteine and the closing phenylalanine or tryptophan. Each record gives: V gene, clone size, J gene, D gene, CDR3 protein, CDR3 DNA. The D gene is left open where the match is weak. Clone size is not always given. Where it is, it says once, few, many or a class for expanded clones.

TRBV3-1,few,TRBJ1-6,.,CASSQPSRRAFRNSPLHF,TGTGCCAGCAGCCAACCCTCCCGACGGGCCTTTCGGAATTCACCCCTCCACTTT
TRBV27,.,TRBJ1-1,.,CASSLNLGGTEAFF,TGTGCCAGCAGTTTAAATTTGGGAGGCACTGAAGCTTTCTTT
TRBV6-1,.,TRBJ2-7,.,CASSADIAYYEQYF,TGTGCCAGCAGTGCCGACATAGCTTACTACGAGCAGTACTTC
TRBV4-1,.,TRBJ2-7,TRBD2,CASSQGTSASYEQYF,TGCGCCAGCAGCCAAGGGACTAGCGCTTCCTACGAGCAGTACTTC
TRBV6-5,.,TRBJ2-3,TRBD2,CATGGPTDTQYF,TGTGCCACGGGAGGGCCCACAGATACGCAGTATTTT
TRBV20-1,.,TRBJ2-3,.,CSARGLRKGPDTQYF,TGCAGTGCTAGAGGCCTGCGTAAGGGTCCGGATACGCAGTATTTT
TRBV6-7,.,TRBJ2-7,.,CASSYCGEYHEQYF,TGTGCCAGCAGTTACTGCGGGGAGTACCACGAGCAGTACTTC
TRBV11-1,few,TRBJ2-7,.,CASSSSGYNYEQYF,TGTGCCAGCAGCTCGAGCGGATACAACTACGAGCAGTACTTC
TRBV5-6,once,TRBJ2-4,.,CASSLEGVARRMQYF,TGTGCCAGCAGCTTGGAAGGGGTCGCACGACGGATGCAGTACTTC
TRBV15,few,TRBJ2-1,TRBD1,CATSRGQGNTNEQFF,TGTGCCACCAGCAGAGGACAGGGTAACACTAATGAGCAGTTCTTC
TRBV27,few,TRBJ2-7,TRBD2,CASSSRGLAATYEQYF,TGTGCCAGCAGTTCCCGGGGACTAGCGGCCACCTACGAGCAGTACTTC
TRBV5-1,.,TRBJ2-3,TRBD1,CASSQRQGTDTRYF,TGCGCCAGCAGCCAACGACAGGGCACAGATACGCGGTATTTT
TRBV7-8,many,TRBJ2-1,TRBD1,CASRSDRLLYNEQFF,TGTGCCAGCAGGTCGGACAGGTTGCTCTACAATGAGCAGTTCTTC
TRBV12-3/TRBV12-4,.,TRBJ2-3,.,CASSFFSKTDTQYF,TGTGCCAGCAGTTTTTTTAGCAAAACAGATACGCAGTATTTT
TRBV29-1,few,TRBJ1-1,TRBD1,CSGQEPGQGNTEAFF,TGCAGCGGCCAGGAACCGGGACAGGGGAACACTGAAGCTTTCTTT
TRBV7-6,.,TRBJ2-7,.,CASSLGPEIFDEQYF,TGTGCCAGCAGCTTAGGTCCCGAGATATTTGACGAGCAGTACTTC
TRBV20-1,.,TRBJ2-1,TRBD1,CSASARDRVYNEQFF,TGCAGTGCTAGCGCCCGGGACAGGGTGTATAATGAGCAGTTCTTC
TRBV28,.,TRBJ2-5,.,CASSFGLGQPYNEQYF,TGTGCCAGCAGTTTTGGACTGGGACAACCCTACAATGAGCAGTACTTC
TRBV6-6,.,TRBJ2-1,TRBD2,CASSAAGTSNNELFF,TGTGCCAGCAGTGCCGCCGGGACTAGTAACAATGAGCTGTTCTTC
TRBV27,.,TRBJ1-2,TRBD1,CASSLTGGARGYTF,TGTGCCAGCAGCCTTACAGGGGGCGCGAGGGGCTACACCTTC
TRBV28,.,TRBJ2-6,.,CASSLNPGGPFAGANVPTF,TGTGCCAGCAGTTTGAATCCAGGAGGGCCATTCGCGGGGGCCAACGTCCCGACTTTC
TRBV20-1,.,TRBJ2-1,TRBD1,CSARATGPSYNEQFF,TGCAGTGCTAGGGCGACAGGGCCCTCCTACAATGAGCAGTTCTTC
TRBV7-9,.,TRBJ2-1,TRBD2,CASSPQTRTSGIYNEQFF,TGTGCCAGCAGCCCCCAAACTCGGACTAGCGGGATCTACAATGAGCAGTTCTTC
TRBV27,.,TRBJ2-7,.,CASSLSQGGSYEQYF,TGTGCCAGCAGTTTAAGCCAGGGTGGCTCCTACGAGCAGTACTTC
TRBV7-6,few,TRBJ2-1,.,CASSLNGVGSIVEQFF,TGTGCCAGCAGCTTAAACGGAGTGGGTAGCATTGTTGAGCAGTTCTTC
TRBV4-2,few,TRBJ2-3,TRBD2,CASSQELAGASGADTQYF,TGTGCCAGCAGCCAAGAACTAGCGGGAGCCTCAGGAGCAGATACGCAGTATTTT
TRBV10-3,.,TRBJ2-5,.,CAISESTGGMVGTQYF,TGTGCCATCAGTGAGTCGACTGGCGGGATGGTTGGGACCCAGTACTTC
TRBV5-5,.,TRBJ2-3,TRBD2,CASTPTSGRGDTQYF,TGTGCCAGCACCCCCACTAGCGGGAGGGGAGATACGCAGTATTTT
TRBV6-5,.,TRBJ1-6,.,CASRATGGSYNSPLHF,TGTGCCAGCAGGGCGACAGGCGGGTCTTATAATTCACCCCTCCACTTT
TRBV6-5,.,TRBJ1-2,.,CASSRGRNNYGYTF,TGTGCCAGCAGTAGGGGACGGAATAACTATGGCTACACCTTC
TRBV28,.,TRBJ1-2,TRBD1,CASSPGTGGGGYTF,TGTGCCAGCAGCCCCGGGACAGGGGGCGGTGGCTACACCTTC
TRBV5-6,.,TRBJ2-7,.,CASSLSRVSSYEQYF,TGTGCCAGCAGCTTGTCCCGGGTTAGCTCCTACGAGCAGTACTTC
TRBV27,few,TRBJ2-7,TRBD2,CASSRKTSIYEQYF,TGTGCCAGCAGTCGAAAGACTAGCATCTACGAGCAGTACTTC